This T cell receptor beta chain originates from a study of blood T cell repertoires in COVID-19. At the level of the study: Spain, Italy and the United States supplied samples that represented acute and convalescent COVID-19. Nucleic acid was either cDNA or gDNA, and it came from T cells, B-cell-depleted T cells, or PBMCs.

In the original analysis: Reference gene primers were amplified, and this amplification served to estimate nucleated cell counts. Assay used: immunoSEQ multiplex PCR; TCRdb lists only in-frame clones, some missing. That table is the source of V, J and clone size, and D and trimming were worked out from the DNA. In the table there are 95,000 to 110,000 clones, about 87% of which are singletons. In germline, CDR1 is MNHEY, CDR2 SMNVEV (reference sequence). J was trimmed by 6 bases and V by 6 bases; bases with no gene match: 14. The CDR3 loop spans 16 amino acids. The chain carries TRBV27 and TRBJ1-2, with 9 bases aligning to TRBD1. Sequencing input: peripheral blood. The origin of this receptor is a human donor in a cohort sampled during active or convalescent COVID-19. The CDR3 spells CASRPGQGVIKDGYTF. The CDR3 region has the DNA TGTGCCAGCAGGCCGGGACAGGGAGTAATTAAGGATGGCTACACCTTC.